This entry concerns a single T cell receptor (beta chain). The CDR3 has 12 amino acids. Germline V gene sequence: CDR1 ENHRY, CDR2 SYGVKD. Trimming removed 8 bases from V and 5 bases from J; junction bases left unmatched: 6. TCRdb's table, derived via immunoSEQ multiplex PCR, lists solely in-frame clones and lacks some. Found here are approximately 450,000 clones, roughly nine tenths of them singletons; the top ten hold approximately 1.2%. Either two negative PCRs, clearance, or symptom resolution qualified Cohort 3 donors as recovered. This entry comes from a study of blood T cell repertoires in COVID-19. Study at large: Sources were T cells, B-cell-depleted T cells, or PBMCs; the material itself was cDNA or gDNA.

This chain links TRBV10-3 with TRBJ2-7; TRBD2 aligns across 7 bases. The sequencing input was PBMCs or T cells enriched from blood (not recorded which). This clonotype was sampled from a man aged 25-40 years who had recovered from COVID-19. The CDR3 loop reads CAIWSGANEQYF. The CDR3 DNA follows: TGTGCCATCTGGAGCGGGGCTAACGAGCAGTACTTC.